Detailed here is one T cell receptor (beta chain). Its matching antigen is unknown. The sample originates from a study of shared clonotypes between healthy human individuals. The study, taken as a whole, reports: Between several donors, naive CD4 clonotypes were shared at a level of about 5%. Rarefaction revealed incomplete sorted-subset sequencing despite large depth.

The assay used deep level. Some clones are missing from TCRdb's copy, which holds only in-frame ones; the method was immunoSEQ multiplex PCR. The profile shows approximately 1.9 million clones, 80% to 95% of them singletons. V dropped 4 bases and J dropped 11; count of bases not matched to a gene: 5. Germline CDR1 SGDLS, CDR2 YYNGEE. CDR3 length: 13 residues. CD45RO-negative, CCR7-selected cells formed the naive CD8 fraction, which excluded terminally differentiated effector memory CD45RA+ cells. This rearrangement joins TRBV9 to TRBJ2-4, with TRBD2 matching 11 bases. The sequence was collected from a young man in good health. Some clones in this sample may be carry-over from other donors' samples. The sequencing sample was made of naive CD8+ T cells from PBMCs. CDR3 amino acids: CASSPGLAGFQYF. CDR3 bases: TGTGCCAGCAGCCCTGGACTAGCGGGTTTTCAGTACTTC.